The sequence of this T cell receptor beta chain was determined in a study of blood T cell repertoires in COVID-19. The authors' processing: Reference gene primer amplification in the assay estimated nucleated cell counts. Sequencing was performed with immunoSEQ multiplex PCR; in TCRdb, only in-frame clones are kept and a portion is missing. V, J and clone size were drawn from that table, and D and trimming were deduced from the DNA. The data hold 400,000 to 450,000 clones, with roughly 88% observed a single time. The CDR3 extends over 13 amino acids. Trimming took 6 bases from V and 6 from J; bases not matched to a gene: 6. The germline V gene has CDR1 SNHLY and CDR2 FYNNEI.

The receptor's source is a woman between 50 and 59 years old with COVID-19, enrolled during active disease. The chain recombines TRBV2 with TRBJ1-2, with 8 bases matching TRBD1. The specimen was peripheral blood. CDR3 nucleotide sequence: TGTGCCAGCAGGAAGGACAGGGACGATGGCTACACCTTC. Translating gives CASRKDRDDGYTF.